Sequencing of this T cell receptor beta chain was carried out in a study of human T cells and chemical hapten exposure listed by TCRdb under 2021. A note on the overall study: For sensitization, 2% DPC in acetone was applied to an approximately 2 cm by approximately 2 cm area of upper inner arm skin. Patch tests used Finn chambers with 0.01% DPC on the upper back, scored after 6 days by International Contact Dermatitis Research Group standards. Blood was sampled from patients pre-sensitization (week 0) and at 2, 6 and about 24 weeks after DPC sensitization. Throughout the roughly 26-week study period, patients were also given weekly therapeutic DPC doses on the scalp. Most of the patients in the cohort were female, and the cohort covered alopecia areata with under or over 50% scalp involvement, alopecia totalis and alopecia universalis. The libraries were sequenced as a pool, and the TCR yield per sample differed mostly because of small variations in library volumes within the pool. In alopecia patients, the study followed how the peripheral blood TCR repertoire changed in vivo over primary and secondary sensitization to diphenylcyclopropenone (DPC), a hapten. Blood for TCR sequencing was provided by twenty-nine alopecia patients at one to four time points (pre-sensitization, 2, 6 and 24 weeks). Paper-wide results and their limitations: No change with DPC sensitization was found in the number of TCRs above 1 in 1000 frequency, and no evidence of global repertoire structure alterations was found. The number of PT1 expanded TCRs positively correlated with patch test score, significant at thresholds 8, 16 and 32 but not 4. Significantly more large CDR3 similarity clusters were formed by expanded TCRs than by pre-sensitization or healthy control sets, consistent with antigen-driven responses. Alopecia, a presumed autoimmune disease, was present in all patients, so the immune response of the patients might differ from that of healthy individuals. Repeated subsampling changed both the strength of the expansion versus patch-test correlation and the threshold at which that correlation became significant.

Explained via the paper, the time point label denotes: patch test 1, 2 weeks after DPC sensitization. What the treatment or condition label conveys for this sample: therapeutic diphenylcyclopropenone sensitization with weekly scalp DPC. Blood at each patch-test visit was drawn before the patch test was applied. Eligible patients were aged 18 to 70, diagnosed with alopecia, deemed suitable for DPC therapy, and excluded if pregnant. Total RNA was isolated from unfractionated whole blood collected in Tempus Blood RNA tubes. The CDR3 numbers 14 residues from cysteine through phenylalanine. Only CDR3 DNA remains: 42 bases, in frame from the first base. Trimming at the junction amounts to 6 bases on V and 8 bases on J, and the germline ends lie 17 bases apart. According to the germline V gene, CDR1 reads SNHLY and CDR2 reads FYNNEI. With regard to this clonotype: The clone's antigen remains unknown. No much larger clone exists at a distance of one base, and base qualities are not known.

To prepare the library, RACE was applied. Sequencing relied on a NextSeq 500. During library preparation, unique molecular identifiers were attached to individual cDNA molecules so that TCRs could be counted quantitatively and reproducibly. Each blood RNA sample was used to sequence both TCR alpha and TCR beta chains. Regarding the original processing steps: Samples had a median of approximately 93,000 TCRs, with a range from roughly 23,224 to 700,000. V, J and CDR3 annotation of the TCR reads was carried out using the Decombinator software suite. Every sample was subsampled to the same number of TCRs (28,000) for the PS versus PT1 abundance plots. TCRs were defined as expanded if absent before sensitization and observed at least eight times at the 2-week time point. TCRdb reworked the public reads: Q25 trimming with fastp, MiXCR clone assembly, productive beta chains retained. For every CDR3 protein sequence, its rows merge into one entry that carries the most common genes and DNA. These V and J calls derive from TCRdb rather than the authors' analysis. The sample table records some 400,000 distinct CDR3 sequences; approximately 5% of these occur just once. The ten largest clones capture over 2% of the sample.

This clonotype was obtained from a woman aged 50 to 65 with alopecia areata. Some clones in this sample may be carry-over from other donors' samples. Sequencing was performed on whole blood, taken in connection with sensitization to the hapten diphenylcyclopropenone (DPC). The chain uses TRBV2 and TRBJ2-1, with a weak D call of TRBD2 (6 bases match). The sequenced DNA is TGTGCCAGCAGCCGGGGGAGTATATTTGATGAGCAGTTCTTC. This yields the protein CASSRGSIFDEQFF.